This T cell receptor beta chain came from a study of regulatory T cells in long-lasting Graves disease. CDR3-region Arm-PCR and iRepertoire HTBI primers produced the TCR beta libraries. TCRdb fed the multiplex PCR reads into MiXCR, producing one record per CDR3 protein. Of 650,000 to 850,000 distinct CDR3 sequences listed, 25% to 35% are singletons. This clonotype has a count of ten or more. Its antigen is undetermined. Study-wide results and limits: A greater number of public clonotypes (about 2,900) was shared by persistent patients than by new patients (roughly 880).

Specified time point: persistent/refractory GD, antithyroid drugs over 5 years with positive TRAb. There was RNA extracted from PBMCs, and the TCR library was made from it. Germline assignment: CDR1 SQVTM and CDR2 ANQGSEA. The CDR3 runs 12 residues. The V segment lost 7 bases and the J segment 4 bases; nucleotides outside the gene matches: 5. The starting material was peripheral blood mononuclear cells (PBMCs), obtained when the disease was refractory, from a patient treated with antithyroid drugs. The TCR sequence derives from a female donor with Graves disease. The chain employs TRBV29-1 and TRBJ1-1, with TRBD1 identical over 8 bases. The CDR3 is CSAGQGGTEAFF. CDR3 DNA: TGCAGCGCCGGACAGGGTGGCACTGAAGCTTTCTTT.